One sample yielded the 26 T cell receptor beta chains listed below, sequenced in a study of blood T cells in healthy people across ages. Combining a sample-barcoded 5' primer with a J-beta primer mix, a second PCR ran for 7 to 11 cycles. TCRdb recomputed calls from the 5' RACE reads with MiXCR, one row per CDR3 protein. Of around 900,000 distinct CDR3 sequences in the sample, roughly 50% were seen once. The sequenced material came from blood. Every receptor here comes from a woman in her sixties in good health.

This clonotype was found a few times. This chain joins TRBV10-3 and TRBJ1-1, with D hard to call. The CDR3 extends over 15 amino acids. V was clipped by 3 bases and J by 0 bases, with 11 bases between them. Germline lookup yields CDR1 ENHRY and CDR2 SYGVKD. The CDR3 reads CAISDPDGLNTEAFF. In nucleotides, the CDR3 is TGTGCCATCAGTGACCCGGACGGCTTGAACACTGAAGCTTTCTTT.

The chain joins TRBV3-1 to TRBJ2-7; TRBD2 matches 12 bases. V shed 3 bases and J 2 bases; nucleotides not matched to a gene: 2. CDR3 length equals 15 residues. Germline CDR1 is LGHDT and CDR2 is YNNKEL (reference sequence). The CDR3, as DNA: TGTGCCAGCAGCCACCGACTAGCGGGAGCCTACGAGCAGTACTTC. This translates into CASSHRLAGAYEQYF.

This clonotype was found a few times. V gene TRBV2 combines with J gene TRBJ2-1; D uncertain. Trimming took 6 bases from V and 4 from J, leaving 19 bases between them. This CDR3 comprises 16 residues. The germline V gene encodes CDR1 SNHLY and CDR2 FYNNEI. The CDR3 sequence is CASRKDGSGFYNEQFF. As DNA, the CDR3 is TGTGCCAGCAGGAAGGACGGTTCGGGCTTTTACAATGAGCAGTTCTTC.

This clonotype was seen many times. The V and J genes are TRBV5-1 and TRBJ2-1; D possibly corresponds to TRBD2 (5 bases). With 8 bases removed from V and 6 bases from J, the gap between germline ends came to 18 bases. CDR3 length: 14 amino acids. CDR1 and CDR2 from the germline V gene are SGHRS and YFSETQ. As DNA, the CDR3 is TGCGCCAGTGAGGCGGCAGGAGGTATCAATGAGCAGTTCTTC. Protein product: CASEAAGGINEQFF.

The genes are TRBV12-3 or TRBV12-4 and TRBJ1-1; 9 bases align to TRBD1. Germline trimming cut 6 bases from V and 5 bases from J; bases unmatched to any gene: 7. The CDR3 loop spans 14 amino acids. The CDR3 loop reads CASSGTGPMTEAFF. CDR3 nucleotide sequence: TGTGCCAGCAGCGGGACAGGGCCCATGACTGAAGCTTTCTTT.

The chain links TRBV7-2 to TRBJ1-2; TRBD1 aligns across 10 bases. The V gene's germline CDR1 is SGHTA and CDR2 FQGNSA. V lost 3 bases and J lost 6; bases outside the gene matches: 4. The CDR3 is 14 residues long. The CDR3 nucleotides read TGTGCCAGCAGCTTTGGGACAGGGGCCGATGGCTACACCTTC. It translates to CASSFGTGADGYTF.

This clonotype is a singleton in its sample. The CDR3 loop reads CASSHLTNNEQFF. CDR3 sequence (DNA): TGTGCCAGCAGCCATCTAACGAACAATGAGCAGTTCTTC. This chain uses TRBV3-1 with TRBJ2-1; D is unresolved. Germline CDR1 and CDR2: LGHDT and YNNKEL (reference sequence). The ends were cut back, 3 bases at V and 5 bases at J, with 8 bases in the middle. This CDR3 has 13 residues.

On this clonotype: One end of the junction is discordant with germline, which a read error may explain. The chain couples TRBV5-1 to TRBJ2-5; 13 bases match TRBD2. The CDR3 is 13 amino acids. CDR1 and CDR2 (germline): SGHRS, YFSETQ. The CDR3 DNA sequence: TGCGCTAGCAGCCCCCCCGGGACTAGCGGGAAGTACTTC. The encoded protein is CASSPPGTSGKYF.

This chain joins TRBV7-2 and TRBJ1-2; no definite D call. Germline CDR1 and CDR2: SGHTA and FQGNSA. The CDR3 is 13 amino acids. The V and J ends lost 4 bases and 5 bases respectively, with 11 bases between them. For the CDR3, the DNA is TGTGCCAGCAGCTCGCGGCAGGTGTATGGCTACACCTTC. This translates into CASSSRQVYGYTF.

V gene TRBV9 combines with J gene TRBJ2-4; D unclear. Matching the DNA end better, TRBJ2-7 makes the J call doubtful. CDR1 and CDR2 (germline): SGDLS, YYNGEE. This CDR3 comprises 14 residues. In DNA form, the CDR3 reads TGTGCCAGCAGCGCATACGACCTGGGCTACGAGCAGTACTTC. This sequence encodes CASSAYDLGYEQYF.

This clonotype appeared a few times. The chain uses TRBV20-1 and TRBJ2-1; D is perhaps TRBD1 (6 bases). The germline V gene has CDR1 DFQATT and CDR2 SNEGSKA (reference sequence). CDR3 length: 13 amino acids. Trimming cost V 1 base and J 9 bases, with 13 bases left between them. Here the CDR3 DNA reads TGCAGTGCTAGAGGGTCCGGGACACCTGAGCAGTTCTTC. The encoded protein is CSARGSGTPEQFF.

V and J are TRBV18 and TRBJ2-7; D gene uncertain. The CDR3 covers 15 residues. V was shortened by 2 bases and J by 2 bases, with 13 bases between the two germline ends. Germline V CDR1 and CDR2: KGHSH, LQKENI. The CDR3 DNA reads as TGTGCCAGCTCACCAGGGCCGACGTCCACCTACGAGCAGTACTTC. Its protein is CASSPGPTSTYEQYF.

The chain employs TRBV3-1 and TRBJ1-5; 7 nucleotides agree with TRBD1. The germline V gene encodes CDR1 LGHDT and CDR2 YNNKEL (reference sequence). The CDR3 totals 16 residues. Trimming took 1 base from V and 2 from J; bases not matched to a gene: 5. CDR3 in amino acids: CASSQGVGTGNQPQHF. Written as DNA, the CDR3 is TGTGCCAGCAGCCAAGGCGTCGGGACAGGCAATCAGCCCCAGCATTTT.

The V gene is TRBV7-2, the J gene TRBJ1-2, with D unclear. V gave up 1 base and J gave up 4 bases, with 10 bases separating them. Germline V CDR1 and CDR2: SGHTA, FQGNSA. This CDR3 region has 14 residues. The CDR3 spells CASSLGGFLYGYTF. DNA of the CDR3: TGTGCCAGCAGCTTAGGCGGGTTTCTCTATGGCTACACCTTC.

The chain carries TRBV27 and TRBJ1-1; D call uncertain. Germline values: CDR1 MNHEY, CDR2 SMNVEV (reference sequence). Between the trimmed V and J ends, which lost 6 bases and 0 bases, there was a span of 17 bases. CDR3 length: 16 residues. CDR3 residues: CASSRGKLMVNTEAFF. The DNA for the CDR3 is TGTGCCAGCAGCCGAGGGAAATTGATGGTGAACACTGAAGCTTTCTTT.

Details on this clonotype: Relative to the germline gene, one junction end is altered; a read error may explain this. The V and J genes are TRBV6-6 and TRBJ2-1, with D possibly TRBD2 on 6 matching bases. In germline, CDR1 is MNHNY, CDR2 SVGAGI (reference sequence). The CDR3 runs 15 residues. The CDR3 reads CASTAGPAEYNERFF. DNA of the CDR3: TGTGCCAGCACCGCGGGACCAGCGGAATACAATGAGCGGTTCTTC.

In its sample, this clonotype was seen a few times. The chain is built from TRBV15 and TRBJ1-5; D remains unclear. Trimming pared 5 bases from V and 3 bases from J, leaving 8 bases between. Germline CDR1 reads LNHNV; CDR2 reads YYDKDF (reference sequence). This CDR3 is 13 amino acids long. The CDR3 sequence: CATSDSVNQPQHF. DNA for the CDR3: TGTGCCACCAGCGATTCGGTCAATCAGCCCCAGCATTTT.

The chain couples TRBV5-1 to TRBJ2-7, with TRBD2 matching 8 bases. J lost 1 base, V lost 0 bases, and 6 bases had no gene match. From germline, CDR1 is SGHRS and CDR2 YFSETQ. This CDR3 spans 16 amino acids. The CDR3 sequence: CASSLVRAGGSYEQYF. CDR3 bases: TGCGCCAGCAGCTTGGTTAGGGCGGGAGGATCCTACGAGCAGTACTTC. Based on the CDR3 plus reference TRBV5-1 and TRBJ2-7, the full variable domain is KAGVTQTPRYLIKTRGQQVTLSCSPISGHRSVSWYQQTPGQGLQFLFEYFSETQRNKGNFPGRFSGRQFSNSRSEMNVSTLELGDSALYLCASSLVRAGGSYEQYFGPGTRLTVT.

This clonotype was detected a few times. The rearrangement links TRBV5-4 to TRBJ1-2; 8 bases are shared with TRBD1. J gave up 6 bases and V 0 bases, and 4 bases lay outside the gene matches. This CDR3 spans 14 amino acids. Per the germline V gene, CDR1 is SGHNT and CDR2 is YYREEE (reference sequence). The CDR3 protein is CASSLGQGLDGYTF. CDR3 DNA sequence: TGTGCCAGCAGCTTGGGACAGGGGCTTGATGGCTACACCTTC.

In its sample, this clonotype was seen many times. The chain employs TRBV12-3 or TRBV12-4 and TRBJ2-1; D gene uncertain. Trimming removed 3 bases from V and 8 bases from J, with 5 bases in between. This CDR3 region has 11 residues. CDR3 sequence reads: CASSFLDEQFF. CDR3 sequence (DNA): TGTGCCAGCAGTTTTCTGGATGAGCAGTTCTTC.

CDR3 residues: CSATGGSGGSSYNEQFF. CDR3 bases: TGCAGTGCCACCGGGGGTAGCGGGGGATCCTCCTACAATGAGCAGTTCTTC. This chain joins TRBV20-1 and TRBJ2-1; TRBD2 matches at 9 bases. This CDR3 is 17 amino acids long. From germline, CDR1 is DFQATT and CDR2 SNEGSKA (reference sequence). V lost 6 bases and J lost 0; bases outside the gene matches: 12.

This chain connects TRBV7-3 to TRBJ1-2, with D perhaps TRBD1 (6 bases). The germline V gene has CDR1 SGHTA and CDR2 FQGTGA. The CDR3 runs to 15 residues. V lost 5 bases and J lost 4, with 17 bases in between. CDR3 sequence (DNA): TGTGCCAGCAGCCCAAAGGGGGACACAACCTATGGCTACACCTTC. It yields the protein CASSPKGDTTYGYTF.

This clonotype has only a few counts. This chain links TRBV5-5 with TRBJ1-6, with TRBD1 identical over 9 bases. CDR3 size: 16 residues. The ends lost 0 bases at V and 8 bases at J; junction bases unmatched: 6. Germline CDR1 reads SGHKS; CDR2 reads YYEKEE (reference sequence). The CDR3 loop reads CASSLEPQGAHSPLHF. The CDR3 DNA reads TGTGCCAGCAGCTTGGAACCACAGGGGGCGCATTCACCCCTCCACTTT.

This sequence joins TRBV10-2 and TRBJ2-7; D not certain. The CDR3 is made up of 15 amino acids. The germline V gene encodes CDR1 WSHSY and CDR2 SAAADI. The V end lost 7 bases, the J end lost 2 bases, and 18 bases lay between the germline ends. CDR3 in amino acids: CASKGAKGSAYEQYF. For the CDR3, the DNA is TGCGCCAGCAAAGGAGCCAAGGGCTCAGCCTACGAGCAGTACTTC.

Only one count was recorded for this clonotype. J is TRBJ2-3 and V is TRBV12-3 or TRBV12-4, with D unresolved. Trimming shortened V by 8 bases and J by 2 bases, and 11 bases separated the two germline ends. There are 13 residues in the CDR3. CDR3 amino acids: CASGRGATDTQYF. Here the CDR3 DNA reads TGTGCCAGCGGCAGAGGAGCCACAGATACGCAGTATTTT.

This clonotype was counted a few times. J is TRBJ2-1 and V is TRBV11-2, with 7 bases lining up with TRBD2. This CDR3 is built from 12 residues. From germline, CDR1 is SGHAT and CDR2 FQNNGV. J lost 13 bases, V lost 0 bases, and 3 bases had no gene match. The CDR3 DNA follows: TGTGCCAGCAGCTTAGAGCGGGAGACCCAGTTCTTC. Protein sequence: CASSLERETQFF.